Presented here are 25 T cell receptor beta chains from one specimen sequenced in a study of T-cell memory formation after mild COVID-19. In TCRdb, the 5' RACE reads were re-called with MiXCR into one record per CDR3 protein. The data contain about 310,000 distinct CDR3 sequences, just under 20% of them singletons. What was sequenced was PBMCs or a T cell subset sorted from them (not recorded which). These receptors originate from a man aged 18 to 29 who had mild COVID-19 (a few samples of this study predate the infection). Cell type and time point are not known.

This rearrangement joins TRBV7-2 to TRBJ2-4; 14 bases are shared with TRBD2. Trimming at V came to 5 bases and at J to 9 bases, leaving 3 bases not matched to a gene. The CDR3 totals 14 residues. CDR1 and CDR2 (germline): SGHTA, FQGNSA. The CDR3 loop is CASSGTSGGGIQYF. The CDR3 region has the DNA TGTGCCAGCAGCGGGACTAGCGGGGGAGGCATTCAGTACTTC.

V and J are TRBV4-2 and TRBJ2-2; TRBD2 might be the D (5 bases). V was shortened by 3 bases and J by 0 bases, with 14 bases between the two germline ends. Germline V lookup: CDR1 LGHNA, CDR2 YNFKEQ. The CDR3 has 17 amino acids. For the CDR3, the DNA is TGTGCCAGCAGCCACATCCCAGCGGAGACGAACACCGGGGAGCTGTTTTTT. Its protein product is CASSHIPAETNTGELFF.

This clonotype was found once. This chain joins TRBV29-1 and TRBJ1-6; 7 bases agree with TRBD1. The CDR3 sequence is 15 residues long. Germline CDR1 and CDR2: SQVTM and ANQGSEA. Losses at the gene ends were 4 bases for V and 6 bases for J; bases not matched to a gene: 9. This chain's CDR3 is CSVASQGWPNSPLHF. The CDR3 bases are TGCAGCGTTGCCTCACAGGGGTGGCCTAATTCACCCCTCCACTTT.

This clonotype was found a few times. This chain links TRBV29-1 with TRBJ1-1, with D perhaps matching TRBD1 (5 bases). Deletions cut 3 bases from V and 2 bases from J, with 7 bases between. This CDR3 contains 12 residues. Germline V gene sequence: CDR1 SQVTM, CDR2 ANQGSEA. The CDR3 spells CSVERGNTEAFF. Written as DNA, the CDR3 is TGCAGCGTTGAGAGGGGAAACACTGAAGCTTTCTTT.

This clonotype was seen only a few times. This chain connects TRBV28 to TRBJ1-6, with a weak D call TRBD1 (5 bases). Germline CDR1 reads MDHEN; CDR2 reads SYDVKM. V lost 6 bases and J 9 bases, leaving 18 bases between the germline ends. This CDR3 comprises 15 residues. The chain's CDR3 is CASSPEPGGASPLHF. Here the CDR3 DNA reads TGTGCCAGCAGCCCAGAGCCCGGGGGAGCTTCACCCCTCCACTTT.

This clonotype appeared a few times. This chain uses TRBV21-1 with TRBJ1-2. TRBV21-1 is designated a pseudogene. The CDR3 runs to 15 residues. The CDR3 sequence is CASSKEEGHGYGYTF. DNA for the CDR3: TGTGCCAGCAGCAAAGAGGAGGGGCATGGCTATGGCTACACCTTC.

This clonotype has a handful of counts. V is TRBV12-3 or TRBV12-4 and J is TRBJ2-3; D call uncertain. This CDR3 region has 16 residues. The V end lost 4 bases, the J end lost 2 bases, and 16 bases lay between the germline ends. DNA for the CDR3: TGTGCCAGCAGTTCGGACGGCAAACTTAACACAGATACGCAGTATTTT. It specifies CASSSDGKLNTDTQYF.

This chain joins TRBV20-1 and TRBJ2-1; 7 bases agree with TRBD1. Germline V gene sequence: CDR1 DFQATT, CDR2 SNEGSKA (reference sequence). This CDR3 is built from 15 residues. As DNA, the CDR3 is TGCAGCCGTCCCCGGGGCAGGGGGACACCCAATGAGCAGTTCTTC. Amino acids: CSRPRGRGTPNEQFF.

The table lists this clonotype with many counts. The chain carries TRBV5-5 and TRBJ2-3, with 8 bases lining up with TRBD2. Germline CDR1 is SGHKS and CDR2 is YYEKEE (reference sequence). The CDR3 runs 22 residues. The V segment lost 4 bases and the J segment 0 bases; nucleotides outside the gene matches: 25. The CDR3 nucleotides are TGTGCCAGCAGCCGTCGATCCAGCGGGGGAGGAGGACCGCTAACTAGCACAGATACGCAGTATTTT. Its protein product is CASSRRSSGGGGPLTSTDTQYF.

The sample holds a few counts of this clonotype. The chain has TRBV18 and TRBJ2-7, with D unresolved. V lost 0 bases to trimming and J lost 3 bases, with 9 bases between them. The CDR3 has 14 amino acids. Germline V gives CDR1 KGHSH, CDR2 LQKENI. The CDR3, as DNA: TGTGCCAGCTCACCACCGGCAGCTTTCTACGAGCAGTACTTC. It specifies CASSPPAAFYEQYF.

This clonotype has only a few counts. The chain carries TRBV6-5 and TRBJ2-5; 12 nucleotides match TRBD1. CDR1 and CDR2 (germline): MNHEY, SVGAGI. This CDR3 is built from 16 residues. The V segment lost 6 bases and the J segment 4 bases; nucleotides outside the gene matches: 9. The DNA for the CDR3 is TGTGCCAGCAGCTTCTGGGACAGGGGGCAGGGAGAGACCCAGTACTTC. Amino acid sequence: CASSFWDRGQGETQYF.

This clonotype was seen only a few times. The chain uses TRBV7-8 and TRBJ2-4; 10 bases align to TRBD1. Germline V gene sequence: CDR1 SGHVS, CDR2 FQNEAQ. The CDR3 contains 13 residues. The trim removed 5 bases at V and 7 bases at J, leaving 2 bases unmatched. The chain's CDR3 is CASSRDRGNIQYF. The CDR3 DNA sequence: TGTGCCAGCAGCCGGGACAGGGGTAACATTCAGTACTTC.

In this sample, this clonotype turned up a few times. This chain connects TRBV5-1 to TRBJ1-1; the match to TRBD1 covers 8 bases. This CDR3 comprises 15 residues. V lost 5 bases, J lost 1 base, and 7 bases stayed unmatched. The germline V gene has CDR1 SGHRS and CDR2 YFSETQ. The DNA for the CDR3 is TGCGCCAGCAGAACAGGGGGGGGATCGAACACTGAAGCTTTCTTT. Its protein product is CASRTGGGSNTEAFF.

The chain couples TRBV5-1 to TRBJ1-2; 7 bases fit TRBD1. The CDR3 length is 16 residues. The junction had 6 bases not matched to a gene; V was cut back by 1 base and J by 0 bases. Germline CDR1 reads SGHRS; CDR2 reads YFSETQ. CDR3: CASSLPRDRANYGYTF. The CDR3, as DNA: TGCGCCAGCAGCTTGCCGCGGGACAGAGCTAACTATGGCTACACCTTC.

The CDR3, as DNA: TGTGCCAGCAGCTTCCACCCCCGGACAGGGAGGGAGACCCAGTACTTC. Translating it yields CASSFHPRTGRETQYF. The J gene is TRBJ2-5, the V gene TRBV11-2; 8 bases fit TRBD1. The trim removed 3 bases at V and 5 bases at J, leaving 11 bases unmatched. CDR3 length equals 16 residues. Germline loops: CDR1 SGHAT, CDR2 FQNNGV.

The CDR3 loop is CASSPGFGRQGAWEQYV. The CDR3 DNA follows: TGTGCCAGCAGCCCGGGATTTGGGCGACAGGGGGCATGGGAGCAGTACGTC. The chain uses TRBV3-1 and TRBJ2-7, with 10 bases lining up with TRBD1. From germline, CDR1 is LGHDT and CDR2 YNNKEL (reference sequence). J lost 7 bases, V lost 4 bases, and 16 bases had no gene match. CDR3 length equals 17 residues.

This sequence joins TRBV12-3 or TRBV12-4 and TRBJ1-2; D perhaps matches TRBD1 (5 bases). V lost 0 bases and J lost 5, with 7 bases in between. The CDR3 loop spans 13 amino acids. CDR3: CASSLARGYGYTF. Here the CDR3 DNA reads TGTGCCAGCAGTTTAGCGCGGGGGTATGGCTACACCTTC.

This clonotype was counted only a few times. The chain joins TRBV27 to TRBJ2-7; no firm D call. Per germline, CDR1 MNHEY and CDR2 SMNVEV (reference sequence). The CDR3 runs to 16 residues. Trimming stripped 6 bases from V and 2 bases from J, with 20 bases between. CDR3 region: CASSSLTSAVTYEQYF. The DNA of the CDR3 is TGTGCCAGCAGCTCCCTTACCTCGGCGGTGACCTACGAGCAGTACTTC.

The J gene is TRBJ1-2, the V gene TRBV5-1, with 9 nucleotides matching TRBD1. Germline loops: CDR1 SGHRS, CDR2 YFSETQ. The CDR3 loop spans 18 amino acids. V was pared by 4 bases and J by 0 bases, with 13 bases of the junction left unmatched. CDR3 region: CASSTGTGSIGANYGYTF. The CDR3, as DNA: TGCGCCAGCAGCACCGGGACAGGGTCTATAGGAGCTAACTATGGCTACACCTTC.

This clonotype was seen a handful of times. The chain has TRBV20-1 and TRBJ2-3; TRBD2 matches at 14 bases. The CDR3 totals 14 residues. Germline CDR1 and CDR2: DFQATT and SNEGSKA (reference sequence). V lost 6 bases to trimming and J lost 7 bases; unmatched junction nucleotides: 6. The CDR3 DNA follows: TGCAGTGCGAGACTAGCGGGGGGGCCCCATACGCAGTATTTT. As protein: CSARLAGGPHTQYF.

The chain links TRBV6-5 to TRBJ1-5; D is ambiguous. Trimming removed 5 bases at V and 1 base at J, with 6 bases between. Germline V gene sequence: CDR1 MNHEY, CDR2 SVGAGI. CDR3 size: 13 residues. The CDR3 loop is CASSPMSNQPQHF. DNA of the CDR3: TGTGCCAGCAGTCCCATGAGCAATCAGCCCCAGCATTTT.

Many counts were recorded for this clonotype. V gene TRBV7-6 combines with J gene TRBJ2-5, with TRBD2 as a possible D gene (6 bases). Trimming removed 5 bases at V and 9 bases at J, with 19 bases between. The CDR3 totals 14 residues. Germline V CDR1 and CDR2: SGHVS, FNYEAQ. In DNA form, the CDR3 reads TGTGCCAGCAGCCAAGATACAACGGGGGTGGCCCAGTACTTC. Translated: CASSQDTTGVAQYF.

The chain combines TRBV6-6 with TRBJ1-4; 9 bases match TRBD1. This CDR3 is 15 amino acids long. Germline V CDR1 and CDR2: MNHNY, SVGAGI (reference sequence). The ends lost 8 bases at V and 10 bases at J; junction bases unmatched: 14. The CDR3 protein is CASARPGQGWSKLFF. The CDR3 DNA is TGTGCCAGCGCCCGACCGGGACAGGGTTGGTCAAAACTGTTTTTT.

This clonotype was counted once. The V call is TRBV20-1, the J call TRBJ2-7, with no clear D. With 3 bases removed from V and 0 bases from J, the gap between germline ends came to 9 bases. Germline V gene data show CDR1 as DFQATT and CDR2 as SNEGSKA (reference sequence). The CDR3 is 13 residues long. CDR3 loop: CSARGTISYEQYV. Written as DNA, the CDR3 is TGCAGTGCTAGGGGCACAATCTCCTACGAGCAGTACGTC.

There are a few counts of this clonotype. The chain links TRBV7-2 to TRBJ2-4; weak D call: TRBD2 (6 bases). Germline CDR1 and CDR2: SGHTA and FQGNSA. There are 17 residues in the CDR3. Trimming removed 2 bases at V and 0 bases at J, with 14 bases between. This chain's CDR3 is CASSLTFGLLAKNIQYF. The DNA of the CDR3 is TGTGCCAGCAGCTTAACTTTTGGACTACTAGCCAAAAACATTCAGTACTTC. The variable domain in full, completed from reference TRBV7-2 and TRBJ2-4, reads GAGVSQSPSNKVTEKGKDVELRCDPISGHTALYWYRQSLGQGLEFLIYFQGNSAPDKSGLPSDRFSAERTGGSVSTLTIQRTQQEDSAVYLCASSLTFGLLAKNIQYFGAGTRLSVL.